This passage covers 15 T cell receptor beta chains from one sample sequenced in a study of lung T cells in sarcoidosis with Löfgren's syndrome. TCRdb reprocessed the reads via MiXCR and lists one record per CDR3 protein. The repertoire holds around 60,000 distinct CDR3 sequences, with about 20% as singletons. Sequenced input: CD4+ T cells from PBMCs. The receptors stem from a human donor with sarcoidosis (Löfgren's syndrome or another form), or a control subject (not recorded which).

This clonotype was found a few times. The rearrangement joins TRBV5-1 to TRBJ2-1; 12 bases align to TRBD2. Germline CDR1 and CDR2: SGHRS and YFSETQ. Unmatched junction bases numbered 3, after V lost 4 bases and J lost 4 bases. The length of the CDR3 is 15 residues. The CDR3 DNA follows: TGCGCCAGCAGCCTGGGACTAGCGGGTTACAATGAGCAGTTCTTC. Protein: CASSLGLAGYNEQFF.

Regarding this clonotype: This may come from a read error, since a much larger clone is one base off. The J gene is TRBJ2-7, the V gene TRBV7-9; 8 nucleotides align to TRBD1. This CDR3 has 15 amino acids. Germline CDR1 reads SEHNR; CDR2 reads FQNEAQ (reference sequence). Here the CDR3 DNA reads TGTGCCAGCAGCCCACTCGGGACAGGAGGCAACGAGAAGTACGTC. The encoded protein is CASSPLGTGGNEKYV.

A remark on this clonotype: This may be a read error, as it is one base from a much larger clone. The genes are TRBV20-1 and TRBJ2-7; D may be TRBD1 or TRBD2 (5 bases each). The CDR3 spans 14 residues. Germline V gives CDR1 DFQATT, CDR2 SNEGSKA (reference sequence). The CDR3, as DNA: TGCAGTGCTAGAGTCACGGGACCCACCTACGAGCAGTGCTTC. This translates into CSARVTGPTYEQCF.

This clonotype was picked up a small number of times. This may stem from a read error, because a much larger clone lies one nucleotide away. The V gene is TRBV20-1, the J gene TRBJ2-1, with D unclear. Germline V gene data show CDR1 as DFQATT and CDR2 as SNEGSKA (reference sequence). CDR3 length: 11 residues. This chain's CDR3 is CSVHSYDEQFF. CDR3 nucleotide sequence: TGCAGTGTGCATTCCTACGATGAGCAGTTCTTC.

The chain uses TRBV4-3 and TRBJ2-4, with a possible D match to TRBD2 (6 bases). CDR3 length: 15 amino acids. V lost 4 bases to trimming and J lost 0 bases, with 10 bases between them. Germline CDR1 reads LGHNA; CDR2 reads YSLEER. CDR3 sequence (DNA): TGCGCCAGCAGCCCGGAGGGGACAGCCAAAAACATTCAGTACTTC. As protein: CASSPEGTAKNIQYF.

This clonotype came up many times. The CDR3 region has the DNA TGTGCCAGCAGTTTAAGTATTCGGTACTACGAGCAGTACGTC. Amino acid sequence: CASSLSIRYYEQYV. J is TRBJ2-7 and V is TRBV28; D gene ambiguous. The V gene lost 2 bases and the J gene lost 3 bases, with 11 bases spanning the gap. Germline CDR1 and CDR2: MDHEN and SYDVKM. The CDR3 is 14 residues long.

The chain uses TRBV5-4 and TRBJ1-6; the D gene is possibly TRBD1 (5 bases). V lost 3 bases and J lost 11, with 9 bases in between. Germline CDR1 is SGHNT and CDR2 is YYREEE (reference sequence). This CDR3 is 12 amino acids long. The CDR3 DNA reads TGTGCCAGCAGCTCAGGGATTGCACCCCTCCACTTT. Its protein is CASSSGIAPLHF.

V is TRBV7-9 and J is TRBJ2-2; D ambiguous. The CDR3 length is 14 residues. Germline V gene sequence: CDR1 SEHNR, CDR2 FQNEAQ (reference sequence). V lost 5 bases to trimming and J lost 0 bases, with 7 bases between them. CDR3 residues: CASSRNTNTGELFF. The CDR3 nucleotides are TGTGCCAGCAGCCGAAATACGAACACCGGGGAGCTGTTTTTT.

Details on this clonotype: This may stem from a read error, because a much larger clone lies one nucleotide away. The V call is TRBV28, the J call TRBJ2-1, with D possibly being TRBD2 (6 bases). CDR1 and CDR2 from the germline V gene are MDHEN and SYDVKM. The CDR3 length is 13 residues. The CDR3 coding sequence is TGTGCCAGCAGTGCCCGGGGGTTGGATGAGCGGTTCTTC. As protein: CASSARGLDERFF.

This rearrangement joins TRBV5-5 to TRBJ2-4, with D perhaps TRBD2 (5 bases). CDR1 is SGHKS, CDR2 YYEKEE, per germline (reference sequence). Deletions cut 1 base from V and 2 bases from J, with 7 bases between. The CDR3 is 14 amino acids. The CDR3 loop is CASSLRGTKNIQYF. The CDR3 DNA reads TGTGCCAGCAGCTTGCGGGGAACCAAAAACATTCAGTACTTC.

This clonotype was detected only a few times. With a much larger clone just one base away, this may be a read error. The chain has TRBV5-4 and TRBJ2-1, with 7 nucleotides matching TRBD2. Per germline, CDR1 SGHNT and CDR2 YYREEE (reference sequence). CDR3 size: 14 residues. The ends lost 5 bases at V and 2 bases at J; junction bases unmatched: 4. Here the CDR3 reads CASRGGLTYNEQFF. The CDR3 bases are TGTGCCAGCAGGGGGGGACTAACCTACAATGAGCAGTTCTTC.

This clonotype was recorded at least ten times. This rearrangement joins TRBV20-1 to TRBJ1-5; D not certain. Trimming took 3 bases from V and 0 from J, leaving 6 bases between them. Germline V gene sequence: CDR1 DFQATT, CDR2 SNEGSKA (reference sequence). The CDR3 contains 13 residues. The CDR3 is CSARQYSNQPQHF. The CDR3 DNA reads TGCAGTGCTAGGCAGTATAGCAATCAGCCCCAGCATTTT.

The chain employs TRBV11-2 and TRBJ2-2; D unresolved. The CDR3 is made up of 13 amino acids. Germline CDR1 is SGHAT and CDR2 is FQNNGV. Trimming took 3 bases from V and 9 from J, leaving 11 bases between them. In DNA, the CDR3 is TGTGCCAGCAGCTTTTGGCTTACCAGGGAGCTGTTTTTT. Amino acid sequence: CASSFWLTRELFF.

There are many counts of this clonotype. The chain employs TRBV4-1 and TRBJ1-1; D is possibly TRBD1 (5 bases). The CDR3 has 13 amino acids. Trimming pared 8 bases from V and 4 bases from J, leaving 14 bases between. CDR1 is MGHRA, CDR2 YSYEKL, per germline. CDR3 loop: CASSLNGGTEAFF. The CDR3 region has the DNA TGCGCCAGCTCTCTCAACGGGGGCACTGAAGCTTTCTTT.

This clonotype was recorded many times. This chain connects TRBV27 to TRBJ2-7, with D maybe TRBD2 (6 bases). The CDR3 has 15 amino acids. The germline CDR1 and CDR2 sequences are MNHEY and SMNVEV (reference sequence). The V and J ends lost 2 bases and 4 bases respectively, with 15 bases between them. Here the CDR3 DNA reads TGTGCCAGCAGTTTAATGGCGGGAACGAAGTACGAGCAGTACTTC. Translation: CASSLMAGTKYEQYF.